This T cell receptor (beta chain) appears in the sequencing data of a study of breast tumors, draining lymph nodes, adjacent tissues. Findings of the study overall: Tumor repertoires ranked between lymph nodes and nontumor tissue in diversity, with V and J gene preferences.

The CDR3 runs to 13 residues. V gave up 3 bases and J gave up 3 bases, with 9 bases separating them. Germline V gene lookup returns CDR1 SGHTS and CDR2 YDEGEE. A single record per CDR3 protein comes from TCRdb applying MiXCR to the multiplex PCR reads. The table lists about 200,000 distinct CDR3 sequences, around 29% of them singletons, with roughly 4% in the top ten. This clonotype was detected many times. Its target is not known. The lymph nodes were axillary draining lymph nodes from breast cancer patients. The sequence came from a female donor with breast cancer. Some clones in this sample may be carry-over from other donors' samples. The sample consisted of axillary lymph node tissue. The rearrangement uses TRBV5-8 and TRBJ1-2; D might be TRBD1 (5 bases). The CDR3 is CASSSGQDYGYTF. The CDR3 DNA is TGTGCCAGCAGCTCGGGGCAGGACTATGGCTACACCTTC.